Shown below are 9 T cell receptor beta chains from a single sample sequenced in a study of blood T cell repertoires in COVID-19. Profiled with immunoSEQ multiplex PCR; TCRdb holds only in-frame clones, not every one. The sample lists about 170,000 clones, just under 90% occurring once. What was sequenced was peripheral blood. These receptor sequences come from a young man with active or convalescent COVID-19.

J is TRBJ2-3 and V is TRBV5-1; no clear D gene. This CDR3 region has 12 residues. Germline CDR1 is SGHRS and CDR2 is YFSETQ. V was trimmed by 7 bases and J by 4 bases, leaving 10 bases between them. The CDR3 is CASGRGPDTQYF. The CDR3 region has the DNA TGCGCCAGCGGTAGAGGCCCAGATACGCAGTATTTT. Complete variable domain (other parts from reference TRBV5-1 and TRBJ2-3): KAGVTQTPRYLIKTRGQQVTLSCSPISGHRSVSWYQQTPGQGLQFLFEYFSETQRNKGNFPGRFSGRQFSNSRSEMNVSTLELGDSALYLCASGRGPDTQYFGPGTRLTVL.

V and J are TRBV2 and TRBJ1-1; a possible D gene is TRBD1 (6 bases). The germline V and J ends were trimmed by 5 bases and 6 bases, with 16 bases remaining between them. Per germline, CDR1 SNHLY and CDR2 FYNNEI. The CDR3 contains 14 residues. The CDR3 region is CASSTFQGKAEAFF. CDR3 sequence (DNA): TGTGCCAGCAGTACCTTCCAGGGGAAGGCTGAAGCTTTCTTT.

V is TRBV6-5 and J is TRBJ2-7; the match to TRBD1 covers 10 bases. CDR1 is MNHEY and CDR2 is SVGAGI in the germline V gene. The CDR3 runs 15 residues. After removal of 3 bases from V and 4 bases from J, the junction contained 6 bases not matched to a gene. CDR3 in DNA: TGTGCCAGCAGTTATCCGGGACAGGGGTCTTACGAGCAGTACTTC. Protein product: CASSYPGQGSYEQYF.

This chain uses TRBV29-1 with TRBJ2-5, with 12 nucleotides matching TRBD2. This CDR3 is built from 17 residues. Germline V gene lookup returns CDR1 SQVTM and CDR2 ANQGSEA. Trimming took 1 base from V and 0 from J; bases not matched to a gene: 6. The CDR3 loop reads CSVEGLAGAEYQETQYF. For the CDR3, the DNA is TGCAGCGTTGAAGGACTAGCGGGAGCTGAGTACCAAGAGACCCAGTACTTC.

The rearrangement uses TRBV6-6 and TRBJ2-3; 7 bases align to TRBD1. CDR3 size: 17 residues. Germline-derived CDR1 and CDR2 are MNHNY and SVGAGI (reference sequence). The J segment lost 4 bases and the V segment lost 5 bases, leaving 15 bases of the junction unmatched. The CDR3 DNA is TGTGCCAGCAGTCAGAGGGGGCGCGCGGAACGGCCAGATACGCAGTATTTT. This translates into CASSQRGRAERPDTQYF.

The CDR3 reads CASFGGYQPQHF. CDR3 DNA: TGTGCCAGCTTTGGGGGGTATCAGCCCCAGCATTTT. The chain employs TRBV28 and TRBJ1-5, with D maybe TRBD1 (5 bases). With 8 bases removed from V and 5 bases from J, the gap between germline ends came to 10 bases. Germline-derived CDR1 and CDR2 are MDHEN and SYDVKM. This CDR3 comprises 12 residues.

The J gene is TRBJ2-3, the V gene TRBV10-3; possibly TRBD1 for D (6 bases). V was clipped by 7 bases and J by 1 base, with 9 bases between them. From germline, CDR1 is ENHRY and CDR2 SYGVKD. The CDR3 totals 13 residues. The CDR3 sequence is CAITPGGTDTQYF. The DNA for the CDR3 is TGTGCCATCACTCCAGGGGGCACAGATACGCAGTATTTT.

The chain carries TRBV4-1 and TRBJ1-2; the match to TRBD1 covers 9 bases. Trimming removed 4 bases from V and 6 bases from J; junction bases left unmatched: 15. Germline lookup yields CDR1 MGHRA and CDR2 YSYEKL. The CDR3 length is 17 residues. The CDR3 is CASSPQLTGGASNGYTF. Written as DNA, the CDR3 is TGCGCCAGCAGCCCTCAACTCACAGGGGGCGCATCTAATGGCTACACCTTC.

Here the CDR3 reads CASSQDASGALYEQYV. The CDR3 DNA reads as TGCGCCAGCAGCCAAGATGCTAGCGGGGCCCTCTACGAGCAGTACGTC. The chain couples TRBV4-1 to TRBJ2-7, with 9 positions matching TRBD2. Germline values: CDR1 MGHRA, CDR2 YSYEKL. This CDR3 has 16 amino acids. V was pared by 0 bases and J by 3 bases, with 6 bases of the junction left unmatched.